The T cell receptor (beta chain) under discussion was sequenced for a study of shared clonotypes between healthy human individuals. Naive CD8 isolation took CD45RO-negative cells positively selected for CCR7 and excluded terminally differentiated effector memory CD45RA+ cells. Clones were sequenced by immunoSEQ multiplex PCR, and TCRdb holds only the in-frame ones, with some missing. This sample has about 820,000 clones, with 85% to 95% found just once. Trimming took 4 bases from V and 0 from J; bases not matched to a gene: 1. CDR3 size: 14 residues. The germline V gene has CDR1 ENHRY and CDR2 SYGVKD.

Sequenced: naive CD8+ T cells sorted from blood. The TCR originated in a man between 25 and 39 years old in good health. The chain joins TRBV10-3 to TRBJ2-7; TRBD2 matches at 9 bases. The CDR3 DNA sequence: TGTGCCATCAGTGGACTAGCGGACTCCTACGAGCAGTACTTC. Its protein product is CAISGLADSYEQYF.